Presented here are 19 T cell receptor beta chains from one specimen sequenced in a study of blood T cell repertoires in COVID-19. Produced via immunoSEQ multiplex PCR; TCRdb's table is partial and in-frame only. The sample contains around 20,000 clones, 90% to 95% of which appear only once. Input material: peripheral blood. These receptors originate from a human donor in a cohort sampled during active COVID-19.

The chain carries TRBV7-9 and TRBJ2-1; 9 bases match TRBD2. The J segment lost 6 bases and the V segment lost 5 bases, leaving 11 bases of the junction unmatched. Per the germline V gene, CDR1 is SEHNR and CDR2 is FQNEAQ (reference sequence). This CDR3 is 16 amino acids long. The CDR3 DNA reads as TGTGCCAGCAGCCCCCCAGGACTAGCGATGTTCAATGAGCAGTTCTTC. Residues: CASSPPGLAMFNEQFF.

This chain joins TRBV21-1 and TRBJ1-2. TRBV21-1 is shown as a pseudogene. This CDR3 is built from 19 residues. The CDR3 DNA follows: TGTGCCAGCAGCAAAGGGTCGAAGGACTGCCACCCGGAATCCTATGGCTACACCTTC. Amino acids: CASSKGSKDCHPESYGYTF.

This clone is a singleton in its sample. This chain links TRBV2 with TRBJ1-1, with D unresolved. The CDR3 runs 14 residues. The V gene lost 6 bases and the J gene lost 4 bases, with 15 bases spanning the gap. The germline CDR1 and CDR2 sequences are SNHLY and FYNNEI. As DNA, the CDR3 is TGTGCCAGCAGACAGCGGGGTATGGGCACTGAAGCTTTCTTT. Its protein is CASRQRGMGTEAFF.

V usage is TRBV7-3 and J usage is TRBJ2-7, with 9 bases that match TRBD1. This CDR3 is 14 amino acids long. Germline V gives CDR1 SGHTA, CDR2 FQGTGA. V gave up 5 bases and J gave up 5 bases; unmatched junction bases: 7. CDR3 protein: CASSPGTGSHEQYF. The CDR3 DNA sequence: TGTGCCAGCAGCCCCGGGACAGGGAGCCACGAGCAGTACTTC.

The CDR3 sequence: CASRPIQGGPFFMNTEAFF. CDR3 coding DNA: TGTGCCAGCAGGCCAATCCAGGGGGGTCCTTTCTTCATGAACACTGAAGCTTTCTTT. The gene calls are TRBV11-2 and TRBJ1-1; TRBD1 matches 7 bases. Germline V gene sequence: CDR1 SGHAT, CDR2 FQNNGV. J was trimmed by 0 bases and V by 6 bases; bases with no gene match: 19. The CDR3 is 19 residues long.

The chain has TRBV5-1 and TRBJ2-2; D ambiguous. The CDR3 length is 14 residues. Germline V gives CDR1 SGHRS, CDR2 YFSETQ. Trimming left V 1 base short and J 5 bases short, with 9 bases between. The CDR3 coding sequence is TGCGCCAGCAGCTTGTCCCCGGTTACCGGGGAGCTGTTTTTT. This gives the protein CASSLSPVTGELFF.

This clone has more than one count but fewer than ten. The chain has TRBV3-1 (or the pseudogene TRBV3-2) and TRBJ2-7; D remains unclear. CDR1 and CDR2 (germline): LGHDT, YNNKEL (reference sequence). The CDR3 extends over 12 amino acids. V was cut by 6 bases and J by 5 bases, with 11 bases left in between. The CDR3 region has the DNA TGTGCCAGCAGTCGAACACGGGACGAGCAGTACTTC. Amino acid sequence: CASSRTRDEQYF.

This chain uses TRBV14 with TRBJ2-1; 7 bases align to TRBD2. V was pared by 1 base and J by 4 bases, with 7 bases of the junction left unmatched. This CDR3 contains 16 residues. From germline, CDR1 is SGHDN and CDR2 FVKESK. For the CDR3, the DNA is TGTGCCAGCAGCCAAGTGGGGAGGGCAGCATACAATGAGCAGTTCTTC. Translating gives CASSQVGRAAYNEQFF.

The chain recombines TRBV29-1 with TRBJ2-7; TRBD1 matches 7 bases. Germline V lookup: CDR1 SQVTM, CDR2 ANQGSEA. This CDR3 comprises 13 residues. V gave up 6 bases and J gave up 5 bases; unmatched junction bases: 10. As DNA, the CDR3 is TGCAGCGTCCCGACAGGGATCGGTCACGAGCAGTACTTC. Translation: CSVPTGIGHEQYF.

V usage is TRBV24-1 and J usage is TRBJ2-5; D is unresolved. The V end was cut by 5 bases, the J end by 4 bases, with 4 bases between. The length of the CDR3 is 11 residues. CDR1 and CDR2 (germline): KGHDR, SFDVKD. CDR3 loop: CATSALETQYF. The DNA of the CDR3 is TGTGCCACCAGTGCCTTAGAGACCCAGTACTTC.

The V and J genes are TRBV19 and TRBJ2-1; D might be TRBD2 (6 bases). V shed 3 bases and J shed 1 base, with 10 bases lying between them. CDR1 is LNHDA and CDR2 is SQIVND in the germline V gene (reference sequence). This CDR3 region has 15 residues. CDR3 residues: CASSIGLQSYNEQFF. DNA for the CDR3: TGTGCCAGTAGTATCGGACTACAATCCTACAATGAGCAGTTCTTC.

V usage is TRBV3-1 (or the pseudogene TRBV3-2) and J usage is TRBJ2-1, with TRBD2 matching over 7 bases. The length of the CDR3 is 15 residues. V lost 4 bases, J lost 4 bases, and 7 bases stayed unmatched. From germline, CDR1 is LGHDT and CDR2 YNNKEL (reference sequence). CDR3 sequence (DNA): TGTGCCAGCAGCCGAAAGACTAGCCGATACAATGAGCAGTTCTTC. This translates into CASSRKTSRYNEQFF.

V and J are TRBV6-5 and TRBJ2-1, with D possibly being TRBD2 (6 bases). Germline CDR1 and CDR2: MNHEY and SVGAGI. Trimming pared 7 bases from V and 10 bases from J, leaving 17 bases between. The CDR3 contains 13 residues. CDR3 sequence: CASILAGRREQFF. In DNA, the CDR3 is TGTGCCAGCATCTTGGCGGGGCGCAGGGAGCAGTTCTTC.

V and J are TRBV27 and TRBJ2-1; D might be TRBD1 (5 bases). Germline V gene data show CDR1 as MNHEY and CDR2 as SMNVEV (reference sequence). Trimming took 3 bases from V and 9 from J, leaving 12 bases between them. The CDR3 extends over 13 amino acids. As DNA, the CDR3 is TGTGCCAGCAGTTTGGGGCTGGCAGGTGAGCAGTTCTTC. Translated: CASSLGLAGEQFF.

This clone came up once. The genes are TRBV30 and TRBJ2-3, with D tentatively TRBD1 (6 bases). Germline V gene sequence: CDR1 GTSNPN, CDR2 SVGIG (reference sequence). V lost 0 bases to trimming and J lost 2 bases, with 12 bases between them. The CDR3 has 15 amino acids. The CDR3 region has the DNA TGTGCCTGGAGTGTAAGGACAGCTACCACAGATACGCAGTATTTT. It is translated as CAWSVRTATTDTQYF.

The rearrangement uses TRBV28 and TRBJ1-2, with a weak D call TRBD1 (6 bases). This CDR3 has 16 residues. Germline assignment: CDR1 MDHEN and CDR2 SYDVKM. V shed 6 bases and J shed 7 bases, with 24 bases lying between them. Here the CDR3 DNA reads TGTGCCAGCAGGACCCCTTCGGTTAGGGGGACGGTTGGCTACACCTTC. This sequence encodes CASRTPSVRGTVGYTF.

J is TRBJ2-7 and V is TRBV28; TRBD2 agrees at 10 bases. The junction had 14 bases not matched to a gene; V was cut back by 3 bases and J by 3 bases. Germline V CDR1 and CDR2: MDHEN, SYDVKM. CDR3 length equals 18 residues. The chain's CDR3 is CASSLLLAGDNRNYEQYF. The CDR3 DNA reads TGTGCCAGCAGTTTGCTCCTAGCGGGAGATAATAGGAACTACGAGCAGTACTTC.

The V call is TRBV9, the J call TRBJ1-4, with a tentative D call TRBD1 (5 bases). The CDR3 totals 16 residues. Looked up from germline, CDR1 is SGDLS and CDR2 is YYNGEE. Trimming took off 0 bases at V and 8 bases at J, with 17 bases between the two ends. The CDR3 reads CASSVGPGGVQEKLFF. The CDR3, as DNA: TGTGCCAGCAGCGTAGGACCTGGGGGGGTTCAAGAAAAACTGTTTTTT.

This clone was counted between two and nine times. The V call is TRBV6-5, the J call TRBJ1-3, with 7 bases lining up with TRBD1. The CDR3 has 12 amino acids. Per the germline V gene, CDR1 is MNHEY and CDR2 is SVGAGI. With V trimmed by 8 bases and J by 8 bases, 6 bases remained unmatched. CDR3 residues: CASRDRLYTIYF. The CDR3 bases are TGTGCCAGCCGGGACAGATTGTACACCATATATTTT.